Sequencing of this T cell receptor (beta chain) was carried out in a study of T cell repertoires in cytomegalovirus infection (dated by TCRdb to between 2018 and 2021). Regarding the research as a whole: Donor HLA type was relevant to the analysis, because carriage of CMV infection together with the matching HLA type was indicated by public TCR beta signatures. The study at large found these results: The ex vivo response was dominated by HLA-C-restricted CMV-specific TCR beta clonotypes, which also provided the single most frequent clonotype in two of eight donors. Cumulative frequency of public TCR beta family members discriminated carriers of CMV infection plus the relevant HLA type in this cohort and an independent approximately 370-donor cohort.

TCRdb lists the instrument as Illumina HiSeq 1500. TCRdb took the public reads, trimmed them with fastp at Q25, ran MiXCR for clone calling and kept in-frame beta chains. Identical CDR3 protein sequences are pooled into one entry, listed with their most common genes and DNA. This sample has about 180,000 distinct CDR3 sequences in its table, and approximately 15% of those were observed once. In total, the top ten clones hold 20% to 30% of the sample. In its sample, this clonotype was seen many times. Its antigen is not yet known. Per-base quality was not reported, and no clone a single base away is much larger than it. This sequence originates from a human donor in good health (CMV status not recorded). Some clones in this sample may be carry-over from other donors' samples. Sequencing used PBMCs.

The base sequence is TGTGCCAGCAGTTTACGGTCTTGGGACAGATTGAACACTGAAGCTTTCTTT. Its translation is CASSLRSWDRLNTEAFF. The chain is assembled from TRBV28 and TRBJ1-1; 7 middle bases align to TRBD1. The germline V gene provides CDR1 MDHEN and CDR2 SYDVKM. Compared with germline, V lacks 2 bases and J lacks 0 bases; bases without a gene match: 9. Reading from cysteine to phenylalanine, the CDR3 counts 17 amino acids. Kept here is only the CDR3 DNA, which spans 51 bases and is read in frame from base 1.